The rows below give T cell receptor beta chains drawn from one sample of a study of prognosis after radiotherapy for stage I lung cancer. MiXCR was run by TCRdb on the multiplex PCR reads, yielding one entry per CDR3 protein. Found here are about 13,000 distinct CDR3 sequences, approximately 40% of them singletons; the top ten hold 35% to 50%. The material was PBMCs, obtained before or after stereotactic body radiation therapy (not recorded which). These receptors came from a donor of 50 years or more with non-small cell lung cancer. CDR3s include the opening cysteine and the closing phenylalanine or tryptophan. The order of the fields is J gene, V gene, clone size, CDR3 protein. Where a row states a size, it is once, few, many or the class of an expanded clone; other rows omit it.

>TRBJ2-3|TRBV20-1|many
CSARERLNTQYF
>TRBJ2-1|TRBV6-1|-
CASSPRWGGSGEQFF
>TRBJ2-7|TRBV28|-
CASSWTYEQYF
>TRBJ2-7|TRBV13|many
CASSLKNRGRKSYEQYF
>TRBJ2-7|TRBV30|-
CACIRQGNSYEQYF
>TRBJ1-2|TRBV5-1|many
CASSLGQGAYGYTF
>TRBJ2-3|TRBV6-1|-
CASSGGDRGLLADTQYF
>TRBJ1-5|TRBV6-2/TRBV6-3|-
CASTEGSSNQPQHF
>TRBJ1-2|TRBV15|many
CATSRESPGANYGYTF
>TRBJ1-1|TRBV5-1|many
CASTSQGIKDSEAFF
>TRBJ1-6|TRBV4-1|once
CASSHGRGAVSSPLHF
>TRBJ2-3|TRBV5-5|many
CASSFGPGAGTDTQYF
>TRBJ2-1|TRBV12-3/TRBV12-4|medium-sized
CASTSGGASYNEQFF
>TRBJ2-3|TRBV24-1|medium-sized
CATSPRRSGGAYTQYF
>TRBJ2-5|TRBV7-2|many
CASSFGGAWETQYF
>TRBJ1-4|TRBV5-6|-
CASSLTGDDEKLFF
>TRBJ2-3|TRBV20-1|many
CSARRGSTDTQYF
>TRBJ1-2|TRBV5-4|many
CASSPNAGTESPYGYTF
>TRBJ2-1|TRBV4-3|many
CASSPLVGGPNNEQFF
>TRBJ1-4|TRBV3-1|many
CASNDSPNEKLFF
>TRBJ2-7|TRBV5-1|many
CASSLNPSLGYEQYF
>TRBJ2-1|TRBV5-1|large
CASSWGTSRDNEQFF
>TRBJ1-1|TRBV30|many
CAWSLTGYTEAFF
>TRBJ1-2|TRBV6-2/TRBV6-3|-
CASSQGLNLFYGYTF
>TRBJ2-7|TRBV27|medium-sized
CASSFIGDEQYF
>TRBJ2-1|TRBV9|many
CASSVGPYLNEQFF
>TRBJ1-6|TRBV27|-
CASSMEGMYNSPLHF
>TRBJ1-5|TRBV6-2/TRBV6-3|medium-sized
CASSYANGNQPQHF
>TRBJ2-3|TRBV7-7|many
CASSLAHNSDTQYF
>TRBJ1-6|TRBV20-1|many
CSASWGQNNSPLHF
>TRBJ2-3|TRBV5-6|-
CASSLKGTRSTDTQYF
>TRBJ2-3|TRBV6-2/TRBV6-3|-
CASSETAQGGRAGTDTQYF
>TRBJ2-4|TRBV19|many
CASSMHGPADIQYF
>TRBJ2-3|TRBV4-3|medium-sized
CASSQNPTDTQYF
>TRBJ2-7|TRBV2|many
CASSEAPLVSYEQYF
>TRBJ2-2|TRBV6-1|many
CATQGAWTGELFF
>TRBJ1-6|TRBV2|-
CASSETPSSYNSPLHF
>TRBJ1-5|TRBV9|many
CASSQGSWVNQPQHF
>TRBJ1-4|TRBV5-1|-
CASSYEGRNEKLFF
>TRBJ1-5|TRBV6-1|-
CASTSLQGYQPQHF
>TRBJ1-1|TRBV18|many
CASSSNGPLNTEAFF
>TRBJ2-6|TRBV5-4|many
CASNRALSSGANVLTF
>TRBJ2-1|TRBV7-8|many
CASSPHISYNEQFF
>TRBJ2-7|TRBV18|many
CASSPSGTPVYEQYF
>TRBJ2-5|TRBV7-2|many
CASSATGFGRETQYF
>TRBJ1-6|TRBV6-5|many
CASSYSNVLGSDSPLHF
>TRBJ1-1|TRBV3-1|many
CASSQLGATEAFF
>TRBJ2-1|TRBV9|many
CASSVDRGTYNEQFF